This T cell receptor beta chain emerged from a study of spatial heterogeneity in lung cancer. General study results and limits: Expanded TCRs classified as ubiquitous or regional were counted, and these counts tracked ubiquitous and regional nonsynonymous mutations, respectively. Tumor mutation counts were tracked by expanded intratumoral alpha and beta TCR counts.

With regard to this clonotype: What it binds is unknown. This beta chain appears as a stray read in a library generated for alpha chains; its size is not informative.

TCRdb reprocessed the 5' RACE reads via MiXCR and lists one record per CDR3 protein. In the table there are thousands of distinct CDR3 sequences, about 7.7% of which are singletons. Sample time point: sample taken at primary tumor resection. Extraction of whole RNA from tumor, nontumor lung or frozen PBMC preceded unsorted sequencing. The CDR3 contains 15 residues. Germline V CDR1 and CDR2: SGHTA, FQGNSA. V shed 2 bases and J 3 bases; nucleotides not matched to a gene: 3. The chain combines TRBV7-2 with TRBJ1-5; 8 nucleotides match TRBD1. The source of this sequence is a female donor with early-stage non-small cell lung cancer. The sequencing here drew on lung tumor tissue, taken at surgery. In DNA form, the CDR3 reads TGTGCCAGCAGCTTATTGGGACAGGCCAATCAGCCCCAGCATTTT. This codes for CASSLLGQANQPQHF.